A selection of T cell receptor beta chains follows, all from one sample in a study of control samples from healthy donors and cancer patients. Sequencing used immunoSEQ multiplex PCR; TCRdb keeps in-frame clones, though not all of them. The table shows 5,600 or so clones, with 84% occurring only once. The sequenced sample was formalin-fixed, paraffin-embedded tissue. The receptors derive from a female donor with lung cancer. The CDR3 runs from the conserved cysteine through the conserved F or W. A D gene is named only where the DNA matches it firmly. Only part of the rows carry a size: once, few, many, or a class if the clone is expanded.

clone size,J gene,V gene,D gene,CDR3 DNA,CDR3 protein
NA,TRBJ2-7,TRBV5-6,TRBD1,TGTGCCAGCAGCTTGGCCGGGACAGGGGGACGCGAGCAGTACTTC,CASSLAGTGGREQYF
NA,TRBJ2-1,TRBV7-3,TRBD2,TGTGCCAGCGCCTTTAGCGGGAGCTCCTACAATGAGCAGTTCTTC,CASAFSGSSYNEQFF
NA,TRBJ2-1,TRBV28,NA,TGTGCCAGCCATTCCGGGACACCGGATGAGCAGTTCTTC,CASHSGTPDEQFF
NA,TRBJ1-1,TRBV28,TRBD1,TGTGCCGGACGATCAGGGACAGAGACTTTCTTT,CAGRSGTETFF
NA,TRBJ2-2,TRBV7-3,TRBD2,TGTGCCAGCAGCTTAATCCCTAGCGGGATCGGCACCGGGGAGCTGTTTTTT,CASSLIPSGIGTGELFF
once,TRBJ1-2,TRBV6-5,TRBD1,TGTGCCAGCAACCCGTCGACAGGGGATTCGTATGGCTACACCTTC,CASNPSTGDSYGYTF
NA,TRBJ1-4,TRBV3-1/TRBV3-2,NA,TGTGCCAGTAACTCACGGGGCGGCACTAATGAAAAACTGTTTTTT,CASNSRGGTNEKLFF
NA,TRBJ1-2,TRBV5-1,NA,TGCGCCAGCAGTTCAGGGGTGGGCCCTAGGGATGGCTACACCTTC,CASSSGVGPRDGYTF
NA,TRBJ2-3,TRBV23-1,NA,TGCGCCAGCACCTGGGACCGATGCACAGATACGCAGTATTTT,CASTWDRCTDTQYF
NA,TRBJ2-1,TRBV5-1,TRBD2,TGCGCCAGCAGCAGGGGACTAGCGGGACTGGGGAACGATGAGCAGTTCTTC,CASSRGLAGLGNDEQFF
NA,TRBJ2-1,TRBV7-3,TRBD2,TGTGCCAGCAGCGAGGGACTAGCGGGAGGGAATGAGCAGTTCTTC,CASSEGLAGGNEQFF
NA,TRBJ2-3,TRBV28,NA,TGTGCCAGCAACCCAAGCGGGAGCACAGATACGCAGTATTTT,CASNPSGSTDTQYF
NA,TRBJ1-5,TRBV2,NA,TGTGCCAGCAGTAGACCCCCTATGCAGCCCCAGCATTTT,CASSRPPMQPQHF
NA,TRBJ2-1,TRBV9,NA,TGTGCCAGCAGCGTTACCGGGGTATTGACCCATGAGCAGTTCTTC,CASSVTGVLTHEQFF
NA,TRBJ1-1,TRBV28,NA,TGTGCCAGCAGTTTACCGACCCTGAATAGGAACACTGAAGCTTTCTTT,CASSLPTLNRNTEAFF
NA,TRBJ2-1,TRBV10-3,NA,TGTGCCATCAGTGAGTCGACGGCGGACGGGAATGAGCAGTTCTTC,CAISESTADGNEQFF
once,TRBJ1-2,TRBV29-1,TRBD1,TGCAGCGTTGAAGGGGATGTCCGGGACAGGGGACGTGGAGAGGGCTACACCTTC,CSVEGDVRDRGRGEGYTF
NA,TRBJ1-3,TRBV5-6,TRBD1,TGTGCCAGCAGCTATCCGGGACAGGGTCGCTCTGGAAACACCATATATTTT,CASSYPGQGRSGNTIYF
NA,TRBJ2-3,TRBV7-2,NA,TGTGCCAGCAGCCCCCGTCGCGAGGGGAGAGATACGCAGTATTTT,CASSPRREGRDTQYF
NA,TRBJ2-7,TRBV3-1/TRBV3-2,NA,TGTGCCAGCAAGATGGGAGACGAGCAGTACTTC,CASKMGDEQYF
NA,TRBJ1-1,TRBV29-1,NA,TGCAGCGCTAATCCGGGGGGTTATAGCACTGAAGCTTTCTTT,CSANPGGYSTEAFF
NA,TRBJ1-2,TRBV28,NA,TGTGCCAGCACTCCCACAGAAGCCTCTAACTATGGCTACACCTTC,CASTPTEASNYGYTF
NA,TRBJ2-7,TRBV15,NA,TGTGCCACCAGCAGAGAGCAGGGCCGTCCAACCCCCGAGCAGTACTTC,CATSREQGRPTPEQYF
NA,TRBJ2-5,TRBV6-5,TRBD2,TGTGCCAGCGGGGCTAGCGGGAGGGTTGAAGAGACCCAGTACTTC,CASGASGRVEETQYF
NA,TRBJ2-7,TRBV12-5,NA,TGTGCTAGTGGTTTGGTACCAGGGCCATACGAGCAGTACTTC,CASGLVPGPYEQYF
NA,TRBJ2-1,TRBV6-5,NA,TGTGCCAGCAGTTTACATGGAAATGAGCAGTTCTTC,CASSLHGNEQFF
NA,TRBJ2-5,TRBV4-2,NA,TGTGCCAGCAGCCAAGATATGCTCGAAGAGACCCAGTACTTC,CASSQDMLEETQYF
NA,TRBJ1-5,TRBV2,TRBD1,TGTGCCAGCAGTCCGGGACAGGACCATCAGCCCCAGCATTTT,CASSPGQDHQPQHF